These 21 T cell receptor beta chains originate from one sample sequenced in a study of T cell responses to AZD1222 COVID-19 vaccine (dated by TCRdb to about 2021). In light of the paper, this sample's time point label describes: about 28 days (+/-7) after the second vaccine dose. The library relied on the immunoSEQ multiplex PCR assay. In TCRdb, the immuneACCESS table is reduced to in-frame sequences with V and J assigned. These tables do not hold every clone; where another copy was compared, an unresolved V gene accounts for under half, and the others remain unexplained. A total of approximately 150,000 clones appear in this sample, about nine tenths of them only once. The ten largest clones take up under 2% of the sample. The material sequenced was peripheral blood, taken 28 days after the second AZD1222 dose. These receptors were obtained from an adult who received the AZD1222 COVID-19 vaccine.

The chain has TRBV6-6 and TRBJ1-1, with 10 bases lining up with TRBD1. In germline, CDR1 is MNHNY, CDR2 SVGAGI (reference sequence). V dropped 2 bases and J dropped 6; count of bases not matched to a gene: 6. This CDR3 contains 15 residues. CDR3 loop: CASSYPGTGVPEAFF. The CDR3 region has the DNA TGTGCCAGCAGTTACCCCGGGACAGGGGTCCCTGAAGCTTTCTTT.

This sequence joins TRBV9 and TRBJ2-1; D may be TRBD2 (5 bases). Trimming removed 3 bases at V and 7 bases at J, with 14 bases between. The germline gives CDR1 SGDLS, CDR2 YYNGEE. This CDR3 contains 14 residues. The CDR3 nucleotides read TGTGCCAGCAGCGCCCGCCGGGAAAATAATGAGCAGTTCTTC. This gives the protein CASSARRENNEQFF.

J is TRBJ2-6 and V is TRBV18, with 8 bases matching TRBD1. The V gene end was trimmed by 5 bases and the J gene end by 0 bases; junction bases not matched to a gene: 9. Germline V gene data show CDR1 as KGHSH and CDR2 as LQKENI. The CDR3 loop spans 18 amino acids. CDR3 loop: CASSNRQGSLSGANVLTF. The CDR3 DNA reads as TGTGCCAGCTCAAACCGACAGGGGTCTCTCTCTGGGGCCAACGTCCTGACTTTC. Combining the CDR3 with reference TRBV18 and TRBJ2-6 gives the whole variable domain NAGVMQNPRHLVRRRGQEARLRCSPMKGHSHVYWYRQLPEEGLKFMVYLQKENIIDESGMPKERFSAEFPKEGPSILRIQQVVRGDSAAYFCASSNRQGSLSGANVLTFGAGSRLTVL.

This sequence joins TRBV2 and TRBJ1-1; D is possibly TRBD1 (6 bases). V gave up 2 bases and J gave up 1 base, with 14 bases separating them. The germline gives CDR1 SNHLY, CDR2 FYNNEI. The CDR3 loop spans 16 amino acids. The CDR3 coding sequence is TGTGCCAGCAGTGAAATGGGGGGGGCCAAGAACACTGAAGCTTTCTTT. This translates into CASSEMGGAKNTEAFF.

This clone was observed a single time. V gene TRBV6-5 combines with J gene TRBJ2-7, with 9 bases that match TRBD1. V lost 6 bases and J lost 3; bases outside the gene matches: 9. The CDR3 has 15 amino acids. Germline CDR1 and CDR2: MNHEY and SVGAGI. The CDR3 nucleotides are TGTGCCAGCAGAGTTCTCCGGGACAGGGTCTACGAGCAGTACTTC. The encoded protein is CASRVLRDRVYEQYF.

This chain links TRBV3-1 (or the pseudogene TRBV3-2) with TRBJ1-1; no firm D call. V was trimmed by 1 base and J by 5 bases, leaving 5 bases between them. The CDR3 runs 12 residues. Germline V gene sequence: CDR1 LGHDT, CDR2 YNNKEL (reference sequence). The chain's CDR3 is CASSQAETEAFF. The DNA of the CDR3 is TGTGCCAGCAGCCAAGCAGAAACTGAAGCTTTCTTT.

J is TRBJ1-2 and V is TRBV6-5, with D possibly matching TRBD1 (6 bases). CDR3 length: 14 amino acids. Trimming took 4 bases from V and 2 from J, leaving 11 bases between them. The germline V gene encodes CDR1 MNHEY and CDR2 SVGAGI. CDR3 sequence (DNA): TGTGCCAGCAGTTCCTCCGGGACAAACTATGGCTACACCTTC. This translates into CASSSSGTNYGYTF.

The gene calls are TRBV19 and TRBJ1-4; D may be TRBD1 (6 bases). V shed 5 bases and J shed 8 bases, with 27 bases lying between them. This CDR3 is built from 18 residues. CDR1 is LNHDA and CDR2 is SQIVND in the germline V gene (reference sequence). This CDR3 reads CASSSQGNRVLVKEKLFF. For the CDR3, the DNA is TGTGCCAGTAGTTCTCAGGGGAATCGGGTGCTGGTTAAAGAAAAACTGTTTTTT.

This sequence joins TRBV5-1 and TRBJ2-1; TRBD2 matches at 7 bases. This CDR3 region has 16 residues. V lost 3 bases to trimming and J lost 4 bases; unmatched junction nucleotides: 10. Germline CDR1 SGHRS, CDR2 YFSETQ. The CDR3 is CASSSGLVIQYNEQFF. The DNA of the CDR3 is TGCGCCAGCAGCTCAGGACTAGTTATCCAGTACAATGAGCAGTTCTTC.

This clone was observed a single time. The rearrangement uses TRBV5-1 and TRBJ2-3; the match to TRBD2 covers 7 bases. This CDR3 spans 14 amino acids. The V segment lost 3 bases and the J segment 3 bases; nucleotides outside the gene matches: 4. Germline-derived CDR1 and CDR2 are SGHRS and YFSETQ. The CDR3 region is CASSWDSGTDTQYF. CDR3 in DNA: TGCGCCAGCAGCTGGGATAGCGGGACAGATACGCAGTATTTT.

This chain joins TRBV30 and TRBJ2-3; 9 bases fit TRBD2. The CDR3 spans 17 residues. With V trimmed by 2 bases and J by 5 bases, 14 bases remained unmatched. CDR1 GTSNPN and CDR2 SVGIG come from the germline V gene (reference sequence). In DNA form, the CDR3 reads TGTGCCTGGAGTCCTTCATATGGCGGGGGGGCCCGAGATACGCAGTATTTT. Its translation is CAWSPSYGGGARDTQYF.

This clone showed up just once. CDR3 DNA: TGTGCCAGCAGCTCCCCCCCCCTTTATGGCTACACCTTC. Its translation: CASSSPPLYGYTF. The V call is TRBV28, the J call TRBJ1-2; D unclear. Trimming removed 6 bases at V and 5 bases at J, with 13 bases between. Germline CDR1 reads MDHEN; CDR2 reads SYDVKM. This CDR3 comprises 13 residues.

This CDR3 is CASSFQTTNTGELFF. As DNA, the CDR3 is TGTGCCAGCAGCTTTCAGACAACGAACACCGGGGAGCTGTTTTTT. The chain links TRBV5-8 to TRBJ2-2; D remains ambiguous. Trimming removed 2 bases from V and 0 bases from J, with 8 bases in between. The CDR3 totals 15 residues. Germline CDR1 and CDR2: SGHTS and YDEGEE.

Here the CDR3 DNA reads TGTGCCTGGAGTGTACCCGGGACAGGCCGCAATCAGCCCCAGCATTTT. Its protein product is CAWSVPGTGRNQPQHF. The chain links TRBV30 to TRBJ1-5, with TRBD1 matching 8 bases. V trimming: 0 bases; J trimming: 2 bases; junction bases outside the gene matches: 6. The CDR3 sequence is 16 residues long. Germline values: CDR1 GTSNPN, CDR2 SVGIG (reference sequence).

The chain couples TRBV4-2 to TRBJ2-3; either TRBD1 or TRBD2 may supply D (5 bases each). This CDR3 has 15 amino acids. V gave up 2 bases and J gave up 1 base, with 10 bases separating them. CDR1 is LGHNA, CDR2 YNFKEQ, per germline. CDR3 loop: CASSQSGTGTDTQYF. The CDR3 DNA is TGTGCCAGCAGCCAATCCGGGACCGGCACAGATACGCAGTATTTT.

The chain joins TRBV19 to TRBJ1-4; D is undetermined. The CDR3 has 12 residues. Germline CDR1 is LNHDA and CDR2 is SQIVND (reference sequence). Trimming stripped 4 bases from V and 11 bases from J, with 11 bases between. The CDR3 region is CASSTDMRKLFF. As DNA, the CDR3 is TGTGCCAGTAGTACAGACATGAGGAAACTGTTTTTT.

The table lists this clone with a count of one. The chain uses TRBV14 and TRBJ2-5; TRBD2 aligns across 12 bases. Germline-derived CDR1 and CDR2 are SGHDN and FVKESK. This CDR3 spans 16 amino acids. V lost 1 base and J lost 5; bases outside the gene matches: 5. The CDR3 spells CASSQGLAGAWETQYF. The CDR3 nucleotides are TGTGCCAGCAGCCAAGGACTAGCGGGAGCCTGGGAGACCCAGTACTTC.

The genes are TRBV7-2 and TRBJ1-6; maybe TRBD1 (6 bases). V lost 3 bases and J lost 4, with 10 bases in between. The CDR3 runs 15 residues. Germline V gene sequence: CDR1 SGHTA, CDR2 FQGNSA. The CDR3 DNA reads as TGTGCCAGCAGCTTGGGGGGCGATTATAATTCACCCCTCCACTTT. Its translation is CASSLGGDYNSPLHF. The full variable domain, in which reference TRBV7-2 and TRBJ1-6 provide the parts outside the CDR3, is GAGVSQSPSNKVTEKGKDVELRCDPISGHTALYWYRQSLGQGLEFLIYFQGNSAPDKSGLPSDRFSAERTGGSVSTLTIQRTQQEDSAVYLCASSLGGDYNSPLHFGNGTRLTVT.

The V and J genes are TRBV11-3 and TRBJ2-6, with D possibly called TRBD1 or TRBD2 (5 bases each). The V gene lost 0 bases and the J gene lost 2 bases, with 11 bases spanning the gap. This CDR3 is built from 17 residues. From germline, CDR1 is SGHNT and CDR2 YENEEA. CDR3 DNA sequence: TGTGCCAGCAGCTTAGATTCAGGGACCGCTGGGGCCAACGTCCTGACTTTC. As protein: CASSLDSGTAGANVLTF.

V is TRBV2 and J is TRBJ2-7; the match to TRBD2 covers 10 bases. Trimming at V came to 7 bases and at J to 5 bases, leaving 8 bases not matched to a gene. There are 14 residues in the CDR3. The germline gives CDR1 SNHLY, CDR2 FYNNEI. CDR3 sequence reads: CASKGGLAGDEQYV. DNA for the CDR3: TGTGCCAGCAAAGGAGGGCTAGCGGGGGACGAGCAGTACGTC.

The rearrangement joins TRBV9 to TRBJ2-3; the match to TRBD2 covers 8 bases. V shed 3 bases, J shed 3 bases, and the junction held 15 bases outside the gene matches. This CDR3 contains 18 residues. Germline V gene sequence: CDR1 SGDLS, CDR2 YYNGEE. CDR3 sequence (DNA): TGTGCCAGCAGCGAGATCGGAAGAGCGGGAGTCGGGACAGATACGCAGTATTTT. It specifies CASSEIGRAGVGTDTQYF.